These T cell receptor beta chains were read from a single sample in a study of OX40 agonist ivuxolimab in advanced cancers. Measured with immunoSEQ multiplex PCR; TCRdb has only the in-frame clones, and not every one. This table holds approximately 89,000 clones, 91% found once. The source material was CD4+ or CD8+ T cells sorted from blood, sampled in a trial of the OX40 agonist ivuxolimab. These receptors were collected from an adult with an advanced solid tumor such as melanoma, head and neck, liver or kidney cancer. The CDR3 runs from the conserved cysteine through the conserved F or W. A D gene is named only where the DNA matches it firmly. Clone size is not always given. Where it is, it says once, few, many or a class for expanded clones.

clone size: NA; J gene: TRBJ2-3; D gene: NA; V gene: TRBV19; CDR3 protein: CASSIRPDTDTQYF; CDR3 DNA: TGTGCCAGTAGTATACGGCCAGACACAGATACGCAGTATTTT
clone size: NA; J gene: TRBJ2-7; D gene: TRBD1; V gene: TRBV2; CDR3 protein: CASNPGPGTGGYEQYF; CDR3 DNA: TGTGCCAGCAACCCCGGCCCCGGGACAGGGGGTTACGAGCAGTACTTC
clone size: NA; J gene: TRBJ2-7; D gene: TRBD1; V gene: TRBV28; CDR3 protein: CASTLSTGGSYEQYF; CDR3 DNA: TGTGCCAGCACTTTATCCACAGGGGGCTCCTACGAGCAGTACTTC
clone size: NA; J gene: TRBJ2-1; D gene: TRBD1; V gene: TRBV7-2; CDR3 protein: CASSLATGNYNEQFF; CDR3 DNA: TGTGCCAGCAGCTTAGCGACAGGGAACTACAATGAGCAGTTCTTC
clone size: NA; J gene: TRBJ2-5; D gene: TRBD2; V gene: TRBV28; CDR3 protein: CASRSPAWVPGGAQYF; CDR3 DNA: TGTGCCAGCAGAAGCCCTGCTTGGGTCCCTGGGGGGGCCCAGTACTTC
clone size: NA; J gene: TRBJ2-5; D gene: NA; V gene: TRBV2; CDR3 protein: CASSEMNGIQTQYF; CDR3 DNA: TGTGCCAGCAGTGAAATGAACGGGATACAGACCCAGTACTTC
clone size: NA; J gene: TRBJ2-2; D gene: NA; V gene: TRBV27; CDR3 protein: CASTTSLTGAPITGELFF; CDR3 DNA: TGTGCCAGCACCACGTCACTAACCGGGGCCCCCATTACCGGGGAGCTGTTTTTT
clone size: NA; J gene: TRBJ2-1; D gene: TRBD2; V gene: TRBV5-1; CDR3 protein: CASTTSGGAYNEQFF; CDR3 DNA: TGCGCCAGCACTACTAGCGGGGGCGCCTACAATGAGCAGTTCTTC
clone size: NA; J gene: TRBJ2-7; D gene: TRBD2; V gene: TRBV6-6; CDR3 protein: CASSGSSYEQYF; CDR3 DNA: TGTGCCAGTAGCGGGTCGTCCTACGAGCAGTACTTC
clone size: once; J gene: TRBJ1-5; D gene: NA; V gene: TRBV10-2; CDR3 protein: CASSESETFNQPQHF; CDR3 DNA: TGCGCCAGCAGTGAGTCAGAGACCTTCAATCAGCCCCAGCATTTT
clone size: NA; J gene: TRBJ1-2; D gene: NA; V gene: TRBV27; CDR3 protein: CASSLKGGVVGYTF; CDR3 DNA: TGTGCCAGCTCCCTTAAGGGGGGGGTAGTTGGCTACACCTTC
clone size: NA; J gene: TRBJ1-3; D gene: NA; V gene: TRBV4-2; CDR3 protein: CASSQQGTQISGNTIYF; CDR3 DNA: TGTGCCAGCAGCCAACAGGGGACACAAATCTCTGGAAACACCATATATTTT
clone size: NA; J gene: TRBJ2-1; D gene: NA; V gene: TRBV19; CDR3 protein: CASSRLAATHNEQFF; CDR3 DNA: TGTGCCAGTAGCCGCTTAGCGGCCACGCACAATGAGCAGTTCTTC
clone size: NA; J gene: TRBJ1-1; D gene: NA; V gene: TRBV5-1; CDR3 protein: CASSLSQGGRNTEAFF; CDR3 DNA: TGCGCCAGCAGCTTGTCCCAGGGTGGTAGGAACACTGAAGCTTTCTTT
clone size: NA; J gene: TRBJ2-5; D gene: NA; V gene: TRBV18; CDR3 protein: CASSPGHQETQYF; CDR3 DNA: TGTGCCAGCTCACCGGGACACCAAGAGACCCAGTACTTC
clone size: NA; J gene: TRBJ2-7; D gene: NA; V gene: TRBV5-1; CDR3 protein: CASSFGSPSYEQYF; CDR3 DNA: TGCGCCAGCAGCTTCGGCTCCCCCTCCTACGAGCAGTACTTC
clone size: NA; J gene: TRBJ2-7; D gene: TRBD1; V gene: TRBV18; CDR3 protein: CASSLQGAGEQYF; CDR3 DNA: TGTGCCAGCTCACTCCAGGGGGCAGGCGAGCAGTACTTC
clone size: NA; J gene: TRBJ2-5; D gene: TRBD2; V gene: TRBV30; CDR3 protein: CAWSSGTSGQETQYF; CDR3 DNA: TGTGCCTGGTCTTCCGGGACTAGCGGCCAAGAGACCCAGTACTTC
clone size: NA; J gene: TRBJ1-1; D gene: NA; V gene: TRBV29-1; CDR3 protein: CSVDLHIAGWSRNTEAFF; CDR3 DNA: TGCAGCGTTGATTTGCACATCGCGGGGTGGAGCAGGAACACTGAAGCTTTCTTT
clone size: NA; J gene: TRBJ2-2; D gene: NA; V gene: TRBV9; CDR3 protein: CASSVAQATGELFF; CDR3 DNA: TGTGCCAGCAGCGTAGCTCAGGCCACCGGGGAGCTGTTTTTT
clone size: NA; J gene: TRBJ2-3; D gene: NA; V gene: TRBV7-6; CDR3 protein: CASSLGLAAITDTQYF; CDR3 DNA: TGTGCCAGCAGCTTAGGCCTAGCAGCAATTACAGATACGCAGTATTTT
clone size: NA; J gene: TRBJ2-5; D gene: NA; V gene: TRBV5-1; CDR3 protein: CASRKLDQETQYF; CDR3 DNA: TGCGCCAGCAGAAAATTGGATCAAGAGACCCAGTACTTC
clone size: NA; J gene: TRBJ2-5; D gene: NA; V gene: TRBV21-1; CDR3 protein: CASSKERCHKETQYF; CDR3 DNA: TGTGCCAGCAGCAAAGAGCGGTGTCATAAAGAGACCCAGTACTTC
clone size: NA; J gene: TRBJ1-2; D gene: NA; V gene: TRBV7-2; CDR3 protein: CASSLAQAGPGGYTF; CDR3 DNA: TGTGCCAGCAGCTTAGCCCAAGCGGGGCCCGGCGGCTACACCTTC
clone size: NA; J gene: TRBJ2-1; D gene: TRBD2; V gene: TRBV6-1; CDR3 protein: CASTTSGGEQFF; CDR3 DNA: TGTGCCAGCACCACTAGCGGAGGTGAGCAGTTCTTC
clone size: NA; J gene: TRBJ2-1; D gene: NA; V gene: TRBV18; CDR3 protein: CASSPPTGTGDNEQFF; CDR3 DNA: TGTGCCAGCTCACCACCGACAGGGACTGGCGACAATGAGCAGTTCTTC
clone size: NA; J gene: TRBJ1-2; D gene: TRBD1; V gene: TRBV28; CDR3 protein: CASSPYDRGLKGYTF; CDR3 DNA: TGTGCCAGCAGTCCGTACGACAGGGGATTGAAGGGCTACACCTTC
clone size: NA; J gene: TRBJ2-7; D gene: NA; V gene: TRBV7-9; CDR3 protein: CASSSQGPSYEQYF; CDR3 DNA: TGTGCCAGCAGCTCACAGGGACCCTCCTACGAGCAGTACTTC
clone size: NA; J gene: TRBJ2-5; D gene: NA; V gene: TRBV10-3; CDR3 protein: CAIGAARLQETQYF; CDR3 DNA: TGTGCCATCGGGGCCGCAAGGTTGCAAGAGACCCAGTACTTC
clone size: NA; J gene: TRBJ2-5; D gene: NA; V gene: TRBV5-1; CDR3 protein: CASSLALTDLQETQYF; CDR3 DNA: TGCGCCAGCAGCTTGGCCCTGACCGACCTTCAGGAGACCCAGTACTTC
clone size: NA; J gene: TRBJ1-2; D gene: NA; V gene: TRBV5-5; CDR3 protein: CASSFPTGGYTF; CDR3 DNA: TGTGCCAGCAGCTTCCCGACAGGTGGCTACACCTTC
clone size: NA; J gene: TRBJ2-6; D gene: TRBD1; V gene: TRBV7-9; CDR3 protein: CASRTTGLSGANVLTF; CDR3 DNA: TGTGCCAGCAGGACGACAGGGCTCTCTGGGGCCAACGTCCTGACTTTC
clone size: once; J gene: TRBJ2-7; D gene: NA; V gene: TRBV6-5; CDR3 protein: CASRPSSYEQYF; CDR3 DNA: TGTGCCAGCAGACCAAGTTCCTACGAGCAGTACTTC
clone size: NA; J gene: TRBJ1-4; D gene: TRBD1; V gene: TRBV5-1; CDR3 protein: CASSLGQGNEKLFF; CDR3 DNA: TGCGCCAGCAGCTTGGGACAGGGGAATGAAAAACTGTTTTTT
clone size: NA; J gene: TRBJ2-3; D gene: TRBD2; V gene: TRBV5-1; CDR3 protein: CASSIGLAGGTDTQYF; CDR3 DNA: TGCGCCAGCAGCATAGGACTAGCGGGAGGAACAGATACGCAGTATTTT
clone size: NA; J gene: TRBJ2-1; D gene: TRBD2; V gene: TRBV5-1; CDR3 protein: CASSSTSGNREQFF; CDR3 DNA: TGCGCCAGCAGCTCGACTAGCGGGAACCGGGAGCAGTTCTTC
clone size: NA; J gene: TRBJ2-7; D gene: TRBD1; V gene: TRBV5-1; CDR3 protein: CASSLADRGNYEQYF; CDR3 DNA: TGCGCCAGCAGCTTGGCCGACAGGGGGAACTACGAGCAGTACTTC
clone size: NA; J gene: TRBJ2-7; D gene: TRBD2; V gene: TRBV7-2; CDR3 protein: CASSRGLAGAGDEQYF; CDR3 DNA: TGTGCCAGCAGCCGGGGACTAGCGGGAGCTGGCGACGAGCAGTACTTC
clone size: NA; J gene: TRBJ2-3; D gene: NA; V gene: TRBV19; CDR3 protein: CASSIEFLKLDTQYF; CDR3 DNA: TGTGCCAGTAGTATAGAGTTTTTGAAGTTAGATACGCAGTATTTT
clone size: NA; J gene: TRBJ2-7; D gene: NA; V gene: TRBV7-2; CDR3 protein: CASSLVAGTPYEQYF; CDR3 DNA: TGTGCCAGCAGCTTAGTGGCCGGAACACCCTACGAGCAGTACTTC
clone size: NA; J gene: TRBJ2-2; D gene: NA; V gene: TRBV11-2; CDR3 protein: CASSLGWNTGELFF; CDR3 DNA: TGTGCCAGCAGCTTAGGATGGAACACCGGGGAGCTGTTTTTT
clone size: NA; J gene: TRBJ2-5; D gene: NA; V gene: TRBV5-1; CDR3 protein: CASSLAREETQYF; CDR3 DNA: TGCGCCAGCAGCTTGGCCCGGGAAGAGACCCAGTACTTC
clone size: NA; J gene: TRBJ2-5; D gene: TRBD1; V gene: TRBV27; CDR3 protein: CASSVRQGSVETQYF; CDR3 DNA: TGTGCCAGCAGTGTCAGACAGGGGTCGGTGGAGACCCAGTACTTC
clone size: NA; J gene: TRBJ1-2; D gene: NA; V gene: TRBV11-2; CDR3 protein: CASSLDGGGVDGYTF; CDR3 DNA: TGTGCCAGCAGCTTAGATGGGGGAGGGGTGGATGGCTACACCTTC
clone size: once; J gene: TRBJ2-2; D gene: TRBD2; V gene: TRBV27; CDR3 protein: CASSLAGLVKRTGAGELFF; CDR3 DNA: TGTGCCAGCAGTTTAGCGGGACTAGTAAAACGCACAGGAGCCGGGGAGCTGTTTTTT
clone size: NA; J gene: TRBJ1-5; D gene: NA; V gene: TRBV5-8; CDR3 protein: CASSPRGGPSNQPQHF; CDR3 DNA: TGTGCCAGCAGCCCGAGGGGAGGGCCTAGCAATCAGCCCCAGCATTTT
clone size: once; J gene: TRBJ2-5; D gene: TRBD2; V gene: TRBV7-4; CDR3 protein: CASSPHQPGGYF; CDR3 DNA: TGTGCCAGCAGCCCCCATCAACCGGGAGGATACTTC
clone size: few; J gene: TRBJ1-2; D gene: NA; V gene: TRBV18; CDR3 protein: CASSPDSYYGYTF; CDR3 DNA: TGTGCCAGCTCTCCGGACTCCTACTATGGCTACACCTTC
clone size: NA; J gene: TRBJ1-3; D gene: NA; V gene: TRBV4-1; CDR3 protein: CASSQDLSMTIYF; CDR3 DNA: TGCGCCAGCAGCCAAGATTTATCAATGACCATATATTTT
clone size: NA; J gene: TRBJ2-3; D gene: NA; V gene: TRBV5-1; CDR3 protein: CASSLGVSSTDTQYF; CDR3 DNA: TGCGCCAGCAGCTTGGGGGTCTCAAGCACAGATACGCAGTATTTT
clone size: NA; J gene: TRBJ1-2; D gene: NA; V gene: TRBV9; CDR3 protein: CASSQMGGLEGYTF; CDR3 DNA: TGTGCCAGCAGCCAGATGGGGGGACTAGAGGGCTACACCTTC
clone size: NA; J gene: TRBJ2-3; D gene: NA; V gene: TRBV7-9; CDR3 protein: CASSSGSITDTQYF; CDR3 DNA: TGTGCCAGCAGCTCCGGCAGCATCACAGATACGCAGTATTTT
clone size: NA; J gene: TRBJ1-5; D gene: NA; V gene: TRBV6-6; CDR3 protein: CASSYAGRDQESQHF; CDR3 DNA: TGTGCCAGCAGTTACGCGGGACGGGATCAAGAGTCCCAGCATTTT
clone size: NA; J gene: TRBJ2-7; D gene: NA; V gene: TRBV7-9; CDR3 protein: CASSLLSEGQYF; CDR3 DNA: TGTGCCAGCAGCTTATTATCGGAGGGGCAGTACTTC
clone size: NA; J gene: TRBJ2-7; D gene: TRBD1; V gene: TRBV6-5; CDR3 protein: CASSTGTGRAYEQYF; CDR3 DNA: TGTGCCAGCAGTACCGGGACAGGGAGGGCCTACGAGCAGTACTTC